This T cell receptor (beta chain) was captured by sequencing in a study of T cell responses to AZD1222 COVID-19 vaccine. Some clones are missing from TCRdb's copy, which holds only in-frame ones; the method was immunoSEQ multiplex PCR. The sample lists more than 90,000 clones, 88% occurring once. The germline gives CDR1 SNHLY, CDR2 FYNNEI. The CDR3 is made up of 14 amino acids. Between the trimmed V and J ends, which lost 0 bases and 4 bases, there was a span of 9 bases. This chain connects TRBV2 to TRBJ1-1, with D unclear. The sequence came from an adult who received the AZD1222 COVID-19 vaccine. This material consisted of peripheral blood, taken 28 days after the second AZD1222 dose. In nucleotides, the CDR3 is TGTGCCAGCAGTGAAGCGGGAGGTTCCACTGAAGCTTTCTTT. This codes for CASSEAGGSTEAFF.